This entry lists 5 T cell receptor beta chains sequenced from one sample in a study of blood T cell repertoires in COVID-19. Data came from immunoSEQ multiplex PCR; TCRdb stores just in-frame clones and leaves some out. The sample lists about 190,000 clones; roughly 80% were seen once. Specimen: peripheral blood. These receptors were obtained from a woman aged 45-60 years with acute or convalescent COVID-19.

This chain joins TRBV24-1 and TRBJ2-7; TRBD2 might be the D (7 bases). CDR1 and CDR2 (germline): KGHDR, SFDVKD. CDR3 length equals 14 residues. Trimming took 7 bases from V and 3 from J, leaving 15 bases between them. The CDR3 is CATRAAGEGYEQYF. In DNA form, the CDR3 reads TGTGCCACCAGGGCAGCAGGGGAGGGCTACGAGCAGTACTTC.

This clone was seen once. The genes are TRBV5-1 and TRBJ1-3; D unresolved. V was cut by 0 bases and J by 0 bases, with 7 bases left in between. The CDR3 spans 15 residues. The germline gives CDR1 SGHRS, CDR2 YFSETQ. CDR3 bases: TGCGCCAGCAGCTTGGACGGTTACTCTGGAAACACCATATATTTT. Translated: CASSLDGYSGNTIYF.

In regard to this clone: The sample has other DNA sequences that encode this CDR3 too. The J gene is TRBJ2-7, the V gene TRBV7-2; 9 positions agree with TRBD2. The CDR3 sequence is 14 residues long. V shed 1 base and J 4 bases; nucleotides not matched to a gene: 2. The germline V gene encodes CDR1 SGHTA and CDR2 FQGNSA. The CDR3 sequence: CASSLGLAGYEQYF. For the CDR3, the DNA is TGTGCCAGCAGCTTAGGCCTAGCGGGGTACGAGCAGTACTTC.

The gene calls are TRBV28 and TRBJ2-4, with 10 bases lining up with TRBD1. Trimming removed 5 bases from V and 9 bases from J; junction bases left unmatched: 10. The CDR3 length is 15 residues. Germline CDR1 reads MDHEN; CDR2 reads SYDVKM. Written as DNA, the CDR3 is TGTGCCAGCAGTACCGACAGGGGGCTAGGTGGCATTCAGTACTTC. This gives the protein CASSTDRGLGGIQYF.

CDR3 residues: CASRTSGSSYNEQFF. The DNA of the CDR3 is TGTGCCAGCCGGACTAGCGGGAGTTCTTACAATGAGCAGTTCTTC. This chain links TRBV28 with TRBJ2-1; TRBD2 matches at 13 bases. The junction had 5 bases not matched to a gene; V was cut back by 8 bases and J by 4 bases. This CDR3 is 15 amino acids long. Germline V gene data show CDR1 as MDHEN and CDR2 as SYDVKM.